This TCR beta chain came from a study of OX40 agonist ivuxolimab in advanced cancers. Across the whole study: Patients received ivuxolimab, an agonistic anti-OX40 (CD134) antibody. Partial response was recorded in three patients: one hepatocellular carcinoma and two cutaneous melanoma cases.

With baseline, cycle 4 day 1, and cycle 7 day 1 as timepoints, blood was sampled. Only in-frame clones appear in the TCRdb table, and some are missing; sequencing was by immunoSEQ multiplex PCR. The repertoire holds 57,000 or so clones, with around 86% as singletons. Germline V gene sequence: CDR1 LGHNA, CDR2 YNFKEQ. V shed 4 bases, J shed 4 bases, and the junction held 12 bases outside the gene matches. The CDR3 is 17 residues long. The TCR originated in an adult with an advanced solid tumor such as melanoma, head and neck, liver or kidney cancer. The source was CD4+ or CD8+ T cells sorted from blood, collected in a trial of the OX40 agonist ivuxolimab. This chain connects TRBV4-2 to TRBJ2-1, with 8 bases identical to TRBD2. CDR3 region: CASSPEGGLGGYNEQFF. CDR3 nucleotide sequence: TGTGCCAGCAGCCCAGAAGGGGGACTAGGGGGTTACAATGAGCAGTTCTTC.